The 25 T cell receptor beta chains below come from one sample, sequenced in a study of beta chain features in type 1 diabetes. Study-level results: Moderately but significantly shorter TCRB CDR3s were found in Type 1 diabetes patients in all four CD4+ subsets.

What these receptors recognize is not known. All of the isolated RNA was reverse transcribed, so expressed TCRB transcripts were sequenced. Data came from immunoSEQ multiplex PCR; TCRdb stores just in-frame clones and leaves some out. The sample gives 300,000 to 350,000 clones, approximately 9.9% of which show up once; 1% is in the top ten. Sample: central memory CD4+ T cells from blood. All receptors derive from a man aged 25 to 40 with type 1 diabetes.

V is TRBV27 and J is TRBJ1-3; D is possibly TRBD1 (6 bases). In germline, CDR1 is MNHEY, CDR2 SMNVEV (reference sequence). This CDR3 spans 15 amino acids. V was trimmed by 5 bases and J by 0 bases, leaving 11 bases between them. DNA for the CDR3: TGTGCCAGCAGTAACGACAGGTACTCTGGAAACACCATATATTTT. Residues: CASSNDRYSGNTIYF.

V gene TRBV11-2 combines with J gene TRBJ1-1; TRBD1 might be the D (5 bases). V lost 5 bases and J 0 bases, leaving 13 bases between the germline ends. There are 15 residues in the CDR3. The V gene's germline CDR1 is SGHAT and CDR2 FQNNGV. The CDR3 coding sequence is TGTGCCAGCAGCGCAAGCAAGGGGATGAACACTGAAGCTTTCTTT. Protein sequence: CASSASKGMNTEAFF.

Comment on this clone: The junction differs from germline at one of its ends, possibly a read error. The chain has TRBV30 and TRBJ2-6; possible D gene TRBD2, 6 bases. The CDR3 consists of 14 residues. Germline CDR1 is GTSNPN and CDR2 is SVGIG (reference sequence). DNA of the CDR3: TGTGCCCGGAGGGAAGGCTCTGGGGCCAACGTCCTGACTTTC. Protein sequence: CARREGSGANVLTF.

This clone was found a few times. The chain couples TRBV7-2 to TRBJ2-3; possible D gene TRBD2, 5 bases. This CDR3 spans 14 amino acids. Trimming removed 4 bases at V and 3 bases at J, with 11 bases between. Germline loops: CDR1 SGHTA, CDR2 FQGNSA. CDR3 in amino acids: CASSYSRGTDTQYF. The CDR3 region has the DNA TGTGCCAGCAGCTATAGCCGGGGAACAGATACGCAGTATTTT.

This chain connects TRBV29-1 to TRBJ1-2, with D tentatively TRBD1 (5 bases). The germline V and J ends were trimmed by 3 bases and 4 bases, with 15 bases remaining between them. The CDR3 consists of 14 residues. The germline V gene encodes CDR1 SQVTM and CDR2 ANQGSEA. The chain's CDR3 is CSVDKPQGSYGYTF. The CDR3 bases are TGCAGCGTTGATAAACCTCAGGGTTCCTATGGCTACACCTTC.

Points on this clone: A far larger clone is a single base away, which makes a read error likely. V usage is TRBV2 and J usage is TRBJ2-1, with D unclear. V was clipped by 4 bases and J by 3 bases, with 4 bases between them. This CDR3 is 12 amino acids long. CDR1 is SNHLY and CDR2 is FYNNEI in the germline V gene. Here the CDR3 reads CASSAVYNEQFF. In DNA form, the CDR3 reads TGTGCCAGCAGTGCCGTCTACAATGAGCAGTTCTTC.

The chain recombines TRBV7-2 with TRBJ1-6; 9 bases are shared with TRBD1. Germline trimming cut 4 bases from V and 7 bases from J; bases unmatched to any gene: 5. Germline CDR1 is SGHTA and CDR2 is FQGNSA. The CDR3 loop spans 15 amino acids. The CDR3 loop reads CASSYTTGGNSPLHF. In DNA, the CDR3 is TGTGCCAGCAGCTATACGACAGGGGGAAATTCACCCCTCCACTTT.

This clone has just a few counts. The rearrangement uses TRBV5-1 and TRBJ2-7, with 8 bases that match TRBD1. Germline V gives CDR1 SGHRS, CDR2 YFSETQ. With V trimmed by 4 bases and J by 4 bases, 7 bases remained unmatched. This CDR3 region has 14 residues. DNA for the CDR3: TGCGCCAGCAGCCCTTTCGGACAGGGTTACGAGCAGTACTTC. It codes for CASSPFGQGYEQYF.

The genes are TRBV10-3 and TRBJ1-1; D not resolved. The ends were cut back, 0 bases at V and 1 base at J, with 6 bases in the middle. The CDR3 length is 14 residues. In germline, CDR1 is ENHRY, CDR2 SYGVKD. The CDR3 here is CAISESGKNTEAFF. The CDR3 DNA follows: TGTGCCATCAGTGAGTCTGGCAAGAACACTGAAGCTTTCTTT.

This clone was seen only a few times. The chain has TRBV5-1 and TRBJ2-5, with D possibly called TRBD1 or TRBD2 (5 bases each). From germline, CDR1 is SGHRS and CDR2 YFSETQ. CDR3 length: 15 residues. Trimming took 1 base from V and 2 from J, leaving 12 bases between them. CDR3 sequence: CASSLMGTEQETQYF. In nucleotides, the CDR3 is TGCGCCAGCAGCTTGATGGGGACGGAGCAAGAGACCCAGTACTTC. The entire variable domain, with the rest obtained from reference TRBV5-1 and TRBJ2-5, is as follows: KAGVTQTPRYLIKTRGQQVTLSCSPISGHRSVSWYQQTPGQGLQFLFEYFSETQRNKGNFPGRFSGRQFSNSRSEMNVSTLELGDSALYLCASSLMGTEQETQYFGPGTRLLVL.

This clone was detected only a few times. CDR3 sequence (DNA): TGTGCCTGGACCCTTAATGGAAACACCATATATTTT. The encoded protein is CAWTLNGNTIYF. V is TRBV30 and J is TRBJ1-3; D is uncertain. Germline CDR1 reads GTSNPN; CDR2 reads SVGIG (reference sequence). The length of the CDR3 is 12 residues. With 4 bases removed from V and 3 bases from J, the gap between germline ends came to 7 bases. Full variable domain (rest looked up from reference TRBV30 and TRBJ1-3): SQTIHQWPATLVQPVGSPLSLECTVEGTSNPNLYWYRQAAGRGLQLLFYSVGIGQISSEVPQNLSASRPQDRQFILSSKKLLLSDSGFYLCAWTLNGNTIYFGEGSWLTVV.

The CDR3 sequence is CASSPSQSHYEQYF. The CDR3 DNA is TGTGCCAGCTCACCATCCCAAAGTCACTACGAGCAGTACTTC. The genes are TRBV18 and TRBJ2-7; D unresolved. Trimming removed 2 bases from V and 3 bases from J, with 11 bases in between. Germline V gene lookup returns CDR1 KGHSH and CDR2 LQKENI. The CDR3 spans 14 residues.

This clone occurred many times. CDR3 sequence (DNA): TGCAGCGTTGGGCGCGGGGGTGTGAATGAGCAGTTCTTC. The encoded protein is CSVGRGGVNEQFF. The J gene is TRBJ2-1, the V gene TRBV29-1, with 7 bases aligning to TRBD2. The germline V gene encodes CDR1 SQVTM and CDR2 ANQGSEA. After removal of 4 bases from V and 7 bases from J, the junction contained 7 bases not matched to a gene. This CDR3 spans 13 amino acids.

This sequence joins TRBV10-3 and TRBJ1-4; weak D call: TRBD1 (6 bases). The germline V and J ends were trimmed by 5 bases and 6 bases, with 16 bases remaining between them. CDR3 size: 15 residues. Germline CDR1 ENHRY, CDR2 SYGVKD. Here the CDR3 reads CAISPGQGPDEKLFF. CDR3 DNA: TGTGCCATCAGTCCCGGGCAGGGGCCTGATGAAAAACTGTTTTTT.

The chain has TRBV18 and TRBJ1-2, with a weak D call TRBD1 (6 bases). The CDR3 totals 16 residues. Trimming cost V 3 bases and J 5 bases, with 19 bases left between them. CDR1 KGHSH and CDR2 LQKENI come from the germline V gene. CDR3 in amino acids: CASSPYSRQDGYGYTF. CDR3 sequence (DNA): TGTGCCAGCTCACCTTACTCGAGACAGGACGGGTATGGCTACACCTTC.

The chain carries TRBV19 and TRBJ1-2, with TRBD1 matching 10 bases. CDR1 and CDR2 from the germline V gene are LNHDA and SQIVND (reference sequence). The ends lost 3 bases at V and 8 bases at J; junction bases unmatched: 12. CDR3 length: 16 amino acids. CDR3 region: CASSMTPGQGLYGYTF. The CDR3 region has the DNA TGTGCCAGTAGTATGACCCCGGGACAGGGGTTATACGGCTACACCTTC.

The rearrangement joins TRBV2 to TRBJ1-6; D remains unclear. V was pared by 0 bases and J by 7 bases, with 7 bases between. Per the germline V gene, CDR1 is SNHLY and CDR2 is FYNNEI. This CDR3 spans 14 amino acids. CDR3 in DNA: TGTGCCAGCAGTGAAGCGGCTTGGAATTCACCCCTCCACTTT. It codes for CASSEAAWNSPLHF.

This rearrangement joins TRBV14 to TRBJ1-1; tentative D call: TRBD1 (6 bases). The CDR3 runs to 15 residues. V lost 4 bases and J lost 0, with 12 bases in between. Per germline, CDR1 SGHDN and CDR2 FVKESK. The CDR3 bases are TGTGCCAGCAGCCGGTTGACAGGAATGAACACTGAAGCTTTCTTT. It codes for CASSRLTGMNTEAFF.

This clone turned up a few times. This chain connects TRBV11-2 to TRBJ1-4; 10 bases match TRBD1. The CDR3 covers 15 residues. CDR1 and CDR2 (germline): SGHAT, FQNNGV. V lost 6 bases, J lost 6 bases, and 7 bases stayed unmatched. The CDR3 protein is CASRRTGQGYEKLFF. The CDR3, as DNA: TGTGCCAGCAGGCGTACGGGACAGGGGTATGAAAAACTGTTTTTT.

This clone was observed a few times. The CDR3 spells CASSLSGFQTYEQYF. CDR3 bases: TGTGCCAGCAGCTTAAGTGGGTTTCAGACCTACGAGCAGTACTTC. The chain carries TRBV11-2 and TRBJ2-7; D is undetermined. V was trimmed by 2 bases and J by 2 bases, leaving 13 bases between them. This CDR3 is built from 15 residues. The germline CDR1 and CDR2 sequences are SGHAT and FQNNGV.

In this sample, this clone turned up a few times. The V gene is TRBV7-8, the J gene TRBJ1-3; D is possibly TRBD1 (6 bases). This CDR3 is built from 15 residues. Germline V gives CDR1 SGHVS, CDR2 FQNEAQ. The V end lost 2 bases, the J end lost 8 bases, and 16 bases lay between the germline ends. The CDR3 DNA sequence: TGTGCCAGCAGCTTAATCGCGGGGGGGCCAGACACCATATATTTT. The encoded protein is CASSLIAGGPDTIYF.

This clone has just a few counts. The CDR3 here is CASSLEAGQNTEAFF. The CDR3, as DNA: TGTGCCAGCAGCTTAGAAGCAGGACAGAACACTGAAGCTTTCTTT. The rearrangement joins TRBV7-2 to TRBJ1-1; TRBD1 might be the D (5 bases). The germline V and J ends were trimmed by 1 base and 1 base, with 10 bases remaining between them. Germline V lookup: CDR1 SGHTA, CDR2 FQGNSA. The CDR3 length is 15 residues. Variable domain in full (rest from reference TRBV7-2 and TRBJ1-1): GAGVSQSPSNKVTEKGKDVELRCDPISGHTALYWYRQSLGQGLEFLIYFQGNSAPDKSGLPSDRFSAERTGGSVSTLTIQRTQQEDSAVYLCASSLEAGQNTEAFFGQGTRLTVV.

This clone was recorded a few times. The genes are TRBV18 and TRBJ1-1; TRBD1 matches 7 bases. V gave up 3 bases and J gave up 0 bases; unmatched junction bases: 25. CDR3 length: 22 residues. CDR1 and CDR2 (germline): KGHSH, LQKENI. The CDR3 nucleotides are TGTGCCAGCTCACCCGTGGCCCCAGGGGGGCCACCCTTGACTATCATGAACACTGAAGCTTTCTTT. Amino acids: CASSPVAPGGPPLTIMNTEAFF.

This clone was found a few times. DNA for the CDR3: TGCGCCAGCAGCTTGGTTCGCGGGGGGCCTGGAGAGACCCAGTACTTC. Translated, it gives CASSLVRGGPGETQYF. The J gene is TRBJ2-5, the V gene TRBV5-1; 8 bases are shared with TRBD2. Germline CDR1 is SGHRS and CDR2 is YFSETQ. Losses at the gene ends were 0 bases for V and 4 bases for J; bases not matched to a gene: 8. This CDR3 contains 16 residues.

The chain couples TRBV5-5 to TRBJ2-1, with a tentative D call TRBD2 (6 bases). The CDR3 is 18 residues long. The V gene lost 1 base and the J gene lost 0 bases, with 17 bases spanning the gap. In germline, CDR1 is SGHKS, CDR2 YYEKEE (reference sequence). The CDR3 coding sequence is TGTGCCAGCAGCTTGTCCCTTGGGAGGTTCAGCTCCTACAATGAGCAGTTCTTC. Amino acid sequence: CASSLSLGRFSSYNEQFF.